The rows below give T cell receptor beta chains drawn from one sample of a study of blood T cell repertoires in COVID-19. Profiled with immunoSEQ multiplex PCR; TCRdb holds only in-frame clones, not every one. This sample has 300,000 to 400,000 clones, with around 85% found just once. Sequencing used PBMCs or T cells enriched from blood (not recorded which). Receptors originate from a woman aged 35 to 49 with acute COVID-19. The CDR3 runs from the conserved cysteine through the conserved F or W. Each record gives: V gene, J gene, clone size, D gene, CDR3 length, CDR3 DNA, CDR3 protein. A D gene is named only where the DNA matches it firmly. The size of a clone is reported for some rows only, either as once, few or many, or as a class for expanded clones.

>TRBV4-3|TRBJ2-1|-|-|16
TGCGCCAGCAGCCAAGACTTGGAGACTGGGTACAATGAGCAGTTCTTC
CASSQDLETGYNEQFF
>TRBV27|TRBJ2-3|few|TRBD1|15
TGTGCCAGCAGTCGGACAGGGGGCTGGACAGATACGCAGTATTTT
CASSRTGGWTDTQYF
>TRBV5-1|TRBJ1-2|-|-|14
TGCGCCAGCAGCTTGGAGAGGGGGAGCGGTGGCTACACCTTC
CASSLERGSGGYTF
>TRBV4-1|TRBJ2-3|-|-|15
TGCGCCAGCAGCCAACAAACTAGCACCACAGATACGCAGTATTTT
CASSQQTSTTDTQYF
>TRBV2|TRBJ1-3|-|-|13
TGTGCCAGCAGCGAGACAATACAAAACACCATATATTTT
CASSETIQNTIYF
>TRBV9|TRBJ1-2|-|-|15
TGTGCCAGCAGCGCCACAGGGACACCTAACTATGGCTACACCTTC
CASSATGTPNYGYTF
>TRBV7-9|TRBJ1-1|-|TRBD1|17
TGTGCCAGCAGCTTTTCTGGAAGGACAGGGTGGCACACTGAAGCTTTCTTT
CASSFSGRTGWHTEAFF
>TRBV20-1|TRBJ2-6|-|-|14
TGCAGTGCTAGTAGGGGTACTGGGGCCAACGTCCTGACTTTC
CSASRGTGANVLTF
>TRBV25-1|TRBJ2-5|-|TRBD2|15
TGTGCCAGCAGTGTGTGGGGGGGTAGCGAAGAGACCCAGTACTTC
CASSVWGGSEETQYF
>TRBV27|TRBJ1-4|-|TRBD1|19
TGTGCCAGCAGTAGATATAGATCGACAGGGGGCGTTACTAATGAAAAACTGTTTTTT
CASSRYRSTGGVTNEKLFF
>TRBV21-1|TRBJ2-3|-|-|18
TGTGCCAGCATCAGGGAGACCGGGACTAAGGGTGAGGCAGATACGCAGTATTTT
CASIRETGTKGEADTQYF
>TRBV4-2|TRBJ2-1|-|TRBD2|16
TGTGCCAGCAGCCAAGGAGCGGGAGGGGGGCACAATGAGCAGTTCTTC
CASSQGAGGGHNEQFF
>TRBV7-8|TRBJ2-1|-|TRBD2|17
TGTGCCAGCAGCACCTCGGGACTAGCGGGGGGGCTCAATGAGCAGTTCTTC
CASSTSGLAGGLNEQFF
>TRBV6-5|TRBJ1-4|-|-|15
TGTGCCAGCAGTTACGGGGGAGGGCGGAATGAAAAACTGTTTTTT
CASSYGGGRNEKLFF
>TRBV15|TRBJ1-2|-|TRBD1|16
TGTGCCACCAGCAGAGAGCGGACAGGGGTTCGGGGTGGCTACACCTTC
CATSRERTGVRGGYTF
>TRBV5-1|TRBJ1-5|-|-|15
TGCGCCAGCAGCTTGGGAGACTCCAGCAATCAGCCCCAGCATTTT
CASSLGDSSNQPQHF
>TRBV11-3|TRBJ2-1|-|TRBD2|15
TGTGCCAGCAGCTTAGGACGGGGGGGTTACAATGAGCAGTTCTTC
CASSLGRGGYNEQFF
>TRBV5-1|TRBJ1-1|few|-|13
TGCGCCAGCAGCTGGGGCGCCGGCACTGAAGCTTTCTTT
CASSWGAGTEAFF
>TRBV6-2/TRBV6-3|TRBJ2-3|once|-|13
TGTGCCAGCAGTTACTTAGTGTCAGATACGCAGTATTTT
CASSYLVSDTQYF
>TRBV5-4|TRBJ1-4|-|-|15
TGTGCCAGCAGCTTGGCTTCCGGGGGTCAAGAAAAACTGTTTTTT
CASSLASGGQEKLFF
>TRBV14|TRBJ1-1|-|TRBD1|16
TGTGCCAGCAGCCAAGATCGTGGGACAGTGAACACTGAAGCTTTCTTT
CASSQDRGTVNTEAFF
>TRBV27|TRBJ1-1|-|TRBD1|17
TGTGCCAGCACCCCCCGCTCCCCGACAGGGGCGGGCACTGAAGCTTTCTTT
CASTPRSPTGAGTEAFF
>TRBV25-1|TRBJ2-5|-|TRBD1|14
TGTGCCAGCAGTGAAGTCGACAGGGAGGAGACCCAGTACTTC
CASSEVDREETQYF
>TRBV5-4|TRBJ1-1|-|-|14
TGTGCCAGCAGCTTGGAAGGGGATCGAGCTGAAGCTTTCTTT
CASSLEGDRAEAFF
>TRBV7-9|TRBJ1-1|-|-|15
TGTGCCAGCAGCTTAGGGGATACAGGGAACACTGAAGCTTTCTTT
CASSLGDTGNTEAFF
>TRBV4-3|TRBJ2-5|-|-|16
TGCGCCAGCAGCCTCCATTTGATCAGGGGCCAAGAGACCCAGTACTTC
CASSLHLIRGQETQYF
>TRBV18|TRBJ1-2|-|-|13
TGTGCCAGCTCACCGACAGCCAACTATGGCTACACCTTC
CASSPTANYGYTF
>TRBV4-3|TRBJ1-5|-|TRBD1|16
TGCGCCAGCAGCCATTCCGGGACAGGGGTAAACCAGCCCCAGCATTTT
CASSHSGTGVNQPQHF
>TRBV5-8|TRBJ2-1|-|-|12
TGTGCCAGCAGCTTGCGGAGTTATGAGCAGTTCTTC
CASSLRSYEQFF